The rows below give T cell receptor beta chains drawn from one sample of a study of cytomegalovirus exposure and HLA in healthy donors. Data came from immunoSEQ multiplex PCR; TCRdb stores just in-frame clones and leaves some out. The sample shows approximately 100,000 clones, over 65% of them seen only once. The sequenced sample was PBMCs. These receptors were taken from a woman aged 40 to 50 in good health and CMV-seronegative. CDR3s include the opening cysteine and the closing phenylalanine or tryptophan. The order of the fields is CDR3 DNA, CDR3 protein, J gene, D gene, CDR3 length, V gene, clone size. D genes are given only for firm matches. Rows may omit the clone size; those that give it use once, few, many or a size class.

TGTGCCAGCAGTCCCCCCCGCGGCATCCAAGAGACCCAGTACTTC	CASSPPRGIQETQYF	TRBJ2-5	NA	15	TRBV28	once
TGTGCCAGCAGCTTAAGCGTACGGGGAGAGACCCAGTACTTC	CASSLSVRGETQYF	TRBJ2-5	NA	14	TRBV7-9	NA
TGTGCCAGCAGCACCCTTCTAAGGGGTTCACCCCTCCACTTT	CASSTLLRGSPLHF	TRBJ1-6	NA	14	TRBV2	NA
TGCGCCAGCAGCCAAGCCCCGGGGTTAGCCAAAAACATTCAGTACTTC	CASSQAPGLAKNIQYF	TRBJ2-4	NA	16	TRBV4-1	once
TGCGCCAGCAGCCAGGGGCCTGGACTAGCGGGAGGGCCCTACAATGAGCAGTTCTTC	CASSQGPGLAGGPYNEQFF	TRBJ2-1	TRBD2	19	TRBV4-1	NA
TGCGCCAGCAGCCTCAGGGCCTTGGGCACTGAAGCTTTCTTT	CASSLRALGTEAFF	TRBJ1-1	NA	14	TRBV4-1	NA
TGCGCCAGCAGCTTGGGATCTGGGGGGAGCGAGCAGTACTTC	CASSLGSGGSEQYF	TRBJ2-7	NA	14	TRBV5-1	NA
TGTGCCACTGGGCGGGGGACGACTGGGGCCAACGTCCTGACTTTC	CATGRGTTGANVLTF	TRBJ2-6	TRBD2	15	TRBV19	NA
TGTGCCAGCGCGGAGCGGGGGTTCTATGGCTACACCTTC	CASAERGFYGYTF	TRBJ1-2	NA	13	TRBV7-2	NA
TGTGCCAGTAGTACCGGGAGAGGGACTCCGGTCCCCATATATTTT	CASSTGRGTPVPIYF	TRBJ1-3	NA	15	TRBV19	NA
TGTGCCAGCGGAAGACAGAACACCGGGGAGCTGTTTTTT	CASGRQNTGELFF	TRBJ2-2	NA	13	TRBV7-9	NA
TGTGCCACCAGCAGCACAACGGGGGTATCCTATGGCTACACCTTC	CATSSTTGVSYGYTF	TRBJ1-2	NA	15	TRBV15	few
TGTGCCAGCAGCATGGACTCCTTCGAAGCTTTCTTT	CASSMDSFEAFF	TRBJ1-1	NA	12	TRBV5-6	NA
TGTGCCAGCAGTCCTCAACAGGGGACCGGGGGCTACACCTTC	CASSPQQGTGGYTF	TRBJ1-2	TRBD1	14	TRBV6-1	NA
TGTGCCATCAGAGGGCGGGAGGAATACGAGCAGTACTTC	CAIRGREEYEQYF	TRBJ2-7	TRBD2	13	TRBV10-3	NA
TGTGCCAGCTCACCCGGGGGGGACACCACCTACGAGCAGTACTTC	CASSPGGDTTYEQYF	TRBJ2-7	TRBD2	15	TRBV18	few
TGTGCCAGCAGCTTTCTCGCGCTCTCCTACAATGAGCAGTTCTTC	CASSFLALSYNEQFF	TRBJ2-1	NA	15	TRBV7-2	NA
TGTGCCAGCAGATCATGGACAGCCCAAGAGACCCAGTACTTC	CASRSWTAQETQYF	TRBJ2-5	NA	14	TRBV5-4	once
TGTGCCAGCAGCCCGGGAGGCCTATTGAACACAGATACGCAGTATTTT	CASSPGGLLNTDTQYF	TRBJ2-3	TRBD2	16	TRBV5-4	few
TGTGCCAGCTCACCACCGGGGACAGGTGTCCTCTACGAGCAGTACTTC	CASSPPGTGVLYEQYF	TRBJ2-7	TRBD1	16	TRBV18	NA
TGCAGCGTTGTAGGACTCACTAGCACAGATACGCAGTATTTT	CSVVGLTSTDTQYF	TRBJ2-3	NA	14	TRBV29-1	NA
TGTTCCAGCAGCTGGAAGGGGCTGGACGAGCAGTACTTC	CSSSWKGLDEQYF	TRBJ2-7	NA	13	TRBV7-9	NA
TGTGCCAGCAGTTTTATCAAAAGAGGTGGCAATCAGCCCCAGCATTTT	CASSFIKRGGNQPQHF	TRBJ1-5	NA	16	TRBV28	NA
TGTGCCAGCACCCGTGGGGGGGGCTCGGAGACCCAGTACTTC	CASTRGGGSETQYF	TRBJ2-5	NA	14	TRBV2	NA
TGTGCCAGCAGTTTAACCCTAGGTTTGGAGCAGTTCTTC	CASSLTLGLEQFF	TRBJ2-1	NA	13	TRBV27	NA
TGTTCCAGCAGCCAATCCGGAGTTTATAGCAATCAGCCCCAGCATTTT	CSSSQSGVYSNQPQHF	TRBJ1-5	NA	16	TRBV7-9	NA
TGTGCCAGCAGCTCGCTTTCAGGGGCCCCTGTGGCTTTCTTT	CASSSLSGAPVAFF	TRBJ1-1	NA	14	TRBV28	NA
TGTGCCAGCAGTCACCGGGAGGGCTACGAGCAGTACTTC	CASSHREGYEQYF	TRBJ2-7	TRBD2	13	TRBV28	NA
TGTGCCAGCAGCTCGGGGGGGGGTAGCAATCAGCCCCAGCATTTT	CASSSGGGSNQPQHF	TRBJ1-5	NA	15	TRBV28	NA
TGTGCCAGCAGTCCCGATCCTAATAGCAATCAGCCCCAGCATTTT	CASSPDPNSNQPQHF	TRBJ1-5	NA	15	TRBV7-6	few
TGTGCCAGCAGCTTAGAACTAGGGAATGAGCAGTTCTTC	CASSLELGNEQFF	TRBJ2-1	NA	13	TRBV7-8	NA
TGTGCCAGCTCACTATCGGGACAGGGAGGTCAGCCCCAGCATTTT	CASSLSGQGGQPQHF	TRBJ1-5	TRBD1	15	TRBV18	few
TGTGCTAGCGGAGACAGGGACCAAGAGACCCAGTACTTC	CASGDRDQETQYF	TRBJ2-5	NA	13	TRBV7-7	once
TGTGCCAGCAGTTTATATGGTCAGTTGAGGCTAGCGGACAATGAGCAGTTCTTC	CASSLYGQLRLADNEQFF	TRBJ2-1	TRBD2	18	TRBV28	NA
TGTGCCAGCAGCTTTGACAGTTTTTCTGGAAACACCATATATTTT	CASSFDSFSGNTIYF	TRBJ1-3	NA	15	TRBV7-2	NA
TGTGCCAGCAGCGTAGCCACGGATGGAGGTGGTGAAAAACTGTTTTTT	CASSVATDGGGEKLFF	TRBJ1-4	NA	16	TRBV9	NA
TGTGCCAGCAGTCCGACGGACAGGGGGAACACTGAAGCTTTCTTT	CASSPTDRGNTEAFF	TRBJ1-1	TRBD1	15	TRBV6-6	NA
TGTGCCAGCATCATTAACTTAGGACTAGCGGATAGCACAGATACGCAGTATTTT	CASIINLGLADSTDTQYF	TRBJ2-3	TRBD2	18	TRBV7-8	NA
TGTGCCAGCAGCTTGCGGGACAGGGGGCGATGGAACACTGAAGCTTTCTTT	CASSLRDRGRWNTEAFF	TRBJ1-1	TRBD1	17	TRBV5-4	NA
TGTGCCAGCAGTGTTACTGCGGGGGCAGGGAATCAGCCCCAGCATTTT	CASSVTAGAGNQPQHF	TRBJ1-5	NA	16	TRBV2	NA
TGTGCCAGCAGACGACAGGGAAACACTGAAGCTTTCTTT	CASRRQGNTEAFF	TRBJ1-1	TRBD1	13	TRBV6-5	NA
TGCAGCGTTCGGTTATACGGAAACACCATATATTTT	CSVRLYGNTIYF	TRBJ1-3	NA	12	TRBV29-1	NA
TGTGCCAGCAGTTTAGCCGGGACTAGCGGGATCGATGAGCAGTTCTTC	CASSLAGTSGIDEQFF	TRBJ2-1	TRBD2	16	TRBV28	few
TGTGCCAGCAGTCCACTAGCGGGAGTTGGGTCCTACGAGCAGTACTTC	CASSPLAGVGSYEQYF	TRBJ2-7	TRBD2	16	TRBV7-8	once
TGCGCCAGCAGCTGGACAGTTGGGACCGAGCAGTACTTC	CASSWTVGTEQYF	TRBJ2-7	NA	13	TRBV5-1	NA
TGTGCCAGCAGTTTAGCGGGAGATTCCGATACGCAGTATTTT	CASSLAGDSDTQYF	TRBJ2-3	TRBD2	14	TRBV28	NA
TGTGCCATCAGTGTCAGTGCCCAGGGGGCGTATGAAGCTTTCTTT	CAISVSAQGAYEAFF	TRBJ1-1	TRBD1	15	TRBV10-3	NA
TGTGCCAGCTCACTCTTAGCGGGAGGGGCCGGCAATGAGCAGTTCTTC	CASSLLAGGAGNEQFF	TRBJ2-1	TRBD2	16	TRBV18	NA
TGTGCCATCTCGAGGGGACAAGGCTACACCTTC	CAISRGQGYTF	TRBJ1-2	NA	11	TRBV28	NA
TGTGCCAGCACTAACAGGGGCTACGAGCAGTACTTC	CASTNRGYEQYF	TRBJ2-7	TRBD1	12	TRBV6-5	NA
TGTGCCAGCTGCCCCGGGACTAGCGGACCCTACGAGCAGTACTTC	CASCPGTSGPYEQYF	TRBJ2-7	TRBD2	15	TRBV19	NA